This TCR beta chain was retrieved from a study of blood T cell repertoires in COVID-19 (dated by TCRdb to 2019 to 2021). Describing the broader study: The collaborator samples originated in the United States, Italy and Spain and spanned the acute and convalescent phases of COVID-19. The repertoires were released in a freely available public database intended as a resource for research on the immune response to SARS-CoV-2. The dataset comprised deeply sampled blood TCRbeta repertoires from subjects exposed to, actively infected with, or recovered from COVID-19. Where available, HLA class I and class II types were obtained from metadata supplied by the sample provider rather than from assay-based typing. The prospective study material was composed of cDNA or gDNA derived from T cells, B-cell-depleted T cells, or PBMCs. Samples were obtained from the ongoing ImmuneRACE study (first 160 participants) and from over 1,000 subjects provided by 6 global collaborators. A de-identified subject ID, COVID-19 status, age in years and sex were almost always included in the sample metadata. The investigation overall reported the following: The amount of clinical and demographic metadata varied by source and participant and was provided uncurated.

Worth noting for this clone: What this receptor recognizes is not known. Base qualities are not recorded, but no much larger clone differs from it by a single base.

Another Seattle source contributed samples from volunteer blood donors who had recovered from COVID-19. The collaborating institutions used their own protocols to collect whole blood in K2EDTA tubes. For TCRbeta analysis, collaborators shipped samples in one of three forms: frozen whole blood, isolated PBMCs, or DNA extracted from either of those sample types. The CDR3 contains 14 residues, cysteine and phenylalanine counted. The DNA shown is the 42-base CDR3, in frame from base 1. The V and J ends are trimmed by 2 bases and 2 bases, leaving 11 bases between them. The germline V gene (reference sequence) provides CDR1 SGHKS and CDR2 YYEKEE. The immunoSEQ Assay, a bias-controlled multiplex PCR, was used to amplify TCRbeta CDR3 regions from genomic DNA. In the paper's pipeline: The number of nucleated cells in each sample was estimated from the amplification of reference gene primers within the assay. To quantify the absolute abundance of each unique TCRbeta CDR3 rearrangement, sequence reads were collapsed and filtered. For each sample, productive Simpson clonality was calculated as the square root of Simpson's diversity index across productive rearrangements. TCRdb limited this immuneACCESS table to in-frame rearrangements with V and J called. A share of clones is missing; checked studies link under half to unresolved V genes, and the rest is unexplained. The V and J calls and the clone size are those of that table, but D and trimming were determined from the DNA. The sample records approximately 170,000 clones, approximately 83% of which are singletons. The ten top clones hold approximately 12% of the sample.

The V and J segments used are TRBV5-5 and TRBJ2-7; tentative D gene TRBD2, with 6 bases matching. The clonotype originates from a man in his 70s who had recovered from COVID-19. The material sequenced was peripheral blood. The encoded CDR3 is CASSFTGVPYEQYF. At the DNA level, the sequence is TGTGCCAGCAGCTTTACGGGGGTTCCCTACGAGCAGTACTTC.